One and the same sample provided the 10 T cell receptor beta chains below, sequenced in a study of T cell responses to AZD1222 COVID-19 vaccine. The table came from immunoSEQ multiplex PCR; TCRdb's copy has only in-frame clones and leaves some out. This table holds approximately 84,000 clones, approximately 90% found once. This specimen consisted of peripheral blood, obtained on day 0 of AZD1222 vaccination. The receptors come from an adult in good health.

The rearrangement joins TRBV5-5 to TRBJ2-1; the match to TRBD1 covers 7 bases. CDR1 and CDR2 (germline): SGHKS, YYEKEE (reference sequence). V was clipped by 2 bases and J by 5 bases; unmatched bases: 10. CDR3 length equals 16 residues. Here the CDR3 DNA reads TGTGCCAGCAGCTTCCTTCAGGACAGGCTTAACAATGAGCAGTTCTTC. Translation: CASSFLQDRLNNEQFF.

This clone was detected once. The chain uses TRBV10-3 and TRBJ2-3; D is possibly TRBD2 (5 bases). Germline V lookup: CDR1 ENHRY, CDR2 SYGVKD. Deletions cut 0 bases from V and 6 bases from J, with 10 bases between. CDR3 length: 14 amino acids. The CDR3 DNA follows: TGTGCCATCAGTGAGTCGCGGGTCCAGGATACGCAGTATTTT. Translated: CAISESRVQDTQYF.

This chain uses TRBV7-9 with TRBJ2-3; 7 nucleotides align to TRBD2. Germline values: CDR1 SEHNR, CDR2 FQNEAQ (reference sequence). The CDR3 spans 15 residues. The CDR3 loop reads CAVSAGASTADTQYF. The CDR3 DNA sequence: TGTGCAGTTTCGGCGGGAGCTAGCACCGCAGATACGCAGTATTTT.

In its sample, this clone was seen once. CDR3 in amino acids: CASSPERRGTEAFF. For the CDR3, the DNA is TGTGCCAGCAGCCCGGAAAGGCGGGGCACTGAAGCTTTCTTT. The chain carries TRBV7-9 and TRBJ1-1; no reliable D call. V gave up 5 bases and J gave up 4 bases, with 14 bases separating them. Germline V gives CDR1 SEHNR, CDR2 FQNEAQ (reference sequence). The CDR3 contains 14 residues.

The chain couples TRBV15 to TRBJ2-3; 7 bases line up with TRBD1. The CDR3 sequence is 15 residues long. Germline V gene sequence: CDR1 LNHNV, CDR2 YYDKDF (reference sequence). With 3 bases clipped from V and 4 bases from J, the junction kept 7 bases outside the gene matches. CDR3 protein: CATSRTGIRADTQYF. The CDR3 DNA is TGTGCCACCAGCAGGACAGGGATTAGGGCAGATACGCAGTATTTT.

The chain links TRBV3-1 (or the pseudogene TRBV3-2) to TRBJ1-5, with 9 positions matching TRBD1. CDR1 and CDR2 (germline): LGHDT, YNNKEL (reference sequence). This CDR3 contains 16 residues. The J segment lost 1 base and the V segment lost 4 bases, leaving 5 bases of the junction unmatched. In DNA, the CDR3 is TGTGCCAGCAGCCCGAGTGACAGGGGGAGCAATCAGCCCCAGCATTTT. It encodes CASSPSDRGSNQPQHF.

The V gene is TRBV30, the J gene TRBJ1-1; 10 bases map to TRBD1. The germline CDR1 and CDR2 sequences are GTSNPN and SVGIG (reference sequence). The CDR3 has 13 amino acids. V was pared by 3 bases and J by 5 bases, with 3 bases of the junction left unmatched. CDR3: CAWSRQGATEAFF. The CDR3 DNA reads TGTGCCTGGAGCCGACAGGGGGCGACTGAAGCTTTCTTT. The full variable domain, in which reference TRBV30 and TRBJ1-1 provide the parts outside the CDR3, is SQTIHQWPATLVQPVGSPLSLECTVEGTSNPNLYWYRQAAGRGLQLLFYSVGIGQISSEVPQNLSASRPQDRQFILSSKKLLLSDSGFYLCAWSRQGATEAFFGQGTRLTVV.

V and J are TRBV2 and TRBJ2-5; the match to TRBD2 covers 13 bases. The germline CDR1 and CDR2 sequences are SNHLY and FYNNEI. The CDR3 sequence is 16 residues long. Trimming took 5 bases from V and 3 from J; bases not matched to a gene: 6. CDR3: CASSFLGLAGEETQYF. The CDR3 DNA sequence: TGTGCCAGCAGTTTCCTCGGACTAGCGGGAGAAGAGACCCAGTACTTC. The full variable domain, in which reference TRBV2 and TRBJ2-5 provide the parts outside the CDR3, is EPEVTQTPSHQVTQMGQEVILRCVPISNHLYFYWYRQILGQKVEFLVSFYNNEISEKSEIFDDQFSVERPDGSNFTLKIRSTKLEDSAMYFCASSFLGLAGEETQYFGPGTRLLVL.

This clone showed up just a few times. The chain employs TRBV5-4 and TRBJ1-2; D is possibly TRBD1 (5 bases). Germline V gene data show CDR1 as SGHNT and CDR2 as YYREEE (reference sequence). The V and J ends lost 0 bases and 1 base respectively, with 10 bases between them. This CDR3 contains 15 residues. The CDR3 spells CASSLGSQGNYGYTF. The CDR3, as DNA: TGTGCCAGCAGCTTGGGTAGTCAGGGTAACTATGGCTACACCTTC.

In its sample, this clone was seen once. This chain links TRBV28 with TRBJ2-2; either TRBD1 or TRBD2 may supply D (5 bases each). This CDR3 is built from 15 residues. Deletions cut 6 bases from V and 5 bases from J, with 16 bases between. Germline lookup yields CDR1 MDHEN and CDR2 SYDVKM. CDR3 loop: CASSPPGALTGELFF. CDR3 DNA sequence: TGTGCCAGCAGCCCTCCCGGGGCTTTAACCGGGGAGCTGTTTTTT.